This T cell receptor (beta chain) is from a study of cytomegalovirus exposure and HLA in healthy donors. Study-level points and caveats: Some TCR beta chains (around 180 of them) were listed as cytomegalovirus-associated. In a later analysis, several top co-occurrence clusters appeared linked to parvovirus B19, influenza, CMV and Epstein-Barr virus. CMV serostatus was the only immune exposure information that was available.

PCR used 60 Vbeta primers and 13 Jbeta primers. Per the original data handling: Later reanalysis found around 80 million unique TCR beta chains, around 11 million of them shared. The data were produced by immunoSEQ multiplex PCR, yet TCRdb's version contains in-frame clones alone and is incomplete. That table is the source of V, J and clone size, and D and trimming were worked out from the DNA. The repertoire holds about 160,000 clones, with just over 70% as singletons. V lost 6 bases and J lost 4; bases outside the gene matches: 5. CDR1 and CDR2 from the germline V gene are MNHNS and SASEGT. This CDR3 is built from 13 residues. Concerning this clone: The antigen remains unidentified.

The gene calls are TRBV6-1 and TRBJ1-2, with TRBD1 identical over 7 bases. This receptor was obtained from a man between 18 and 35 years old in good health and CMV-seropositive. Sequences were obtained from PBMCs. CDR3 bases: TGTGCCAGCAGCCGGGGACAGCTCTATGGCTACACCTTC. Residues: CASSRGQLYGYTF.